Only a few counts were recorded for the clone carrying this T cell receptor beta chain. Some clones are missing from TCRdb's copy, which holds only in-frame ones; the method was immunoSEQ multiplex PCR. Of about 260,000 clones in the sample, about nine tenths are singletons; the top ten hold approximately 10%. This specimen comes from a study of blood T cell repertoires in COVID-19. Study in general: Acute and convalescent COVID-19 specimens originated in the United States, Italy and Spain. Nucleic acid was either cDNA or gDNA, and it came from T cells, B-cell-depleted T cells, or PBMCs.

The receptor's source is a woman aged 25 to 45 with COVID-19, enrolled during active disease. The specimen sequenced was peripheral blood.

CDR3: CASSRGTRNSPLHF. In DNA, the CDR3 is TGTGCCAGCAGTAGGGGGACAAGAAATTCACCCCTCCACTTT. J is TRBJ1-6 and V is TRBV6-4, with TRBD1 as a possible D gene (6 bases). The CDR3 length is 14 residues. V gave up 5 bases and J gave up 7 bases, with 12 bases separating them. Germline V gene sequence: CDR1 MRHNA, CDR2 SNTAGT.